The 12 T cell receptor beta chains reported below all come from one sample, sequenced in a study of blood T cells in healthy people across ages. Primed by a sample-barcoded 5' primer and a J-beta primer mix, a second PCR proceeded for about 6 to 11 cycles. TCRdb re-derived calls from the 5' RACE reads in MiXCR, one entry per CDR3 protein. Seen here are more than 1,400,000 distinct CDR3 sequences, 42% observed once, and the top ten hold 7.9%. The source material was blood. These receptors all stem from a woman aged 18-29 years in good health.

On this clonotype itself: Relative to the germline gene, one junction end is altered; a read error may explain this. The chain uses TRBV10-3 and TRBJ2-5; no definite D call. Looked up from germline, CDR1 is ENHRY and CDR2 is SYGVKD. The length of the CDR3 is 15 residues. CDR3 DNA sequence: TGTGCAATCAGTGAGATTGAGTCAACCCAAGAGACCCAGTACTTC. Translated: CAISEIESTQETQYF.

This chain links TRBV3-1 with TRBJ2-1, with 10 bases aligning to TRBD1. V trimming: 4 bases; J trimming: 4 bases; junction bases outside the gene matches: 7. This CDR3 has 16 residues. CDR1 is LGHDT, CDR2 YNNKEL, per germline (reference sequence). The CDR3 reads CASSPRGQGFYNEQFF. The CDR3, as DNA: TGTGCCAGCAGCCCAAGGGGACAGGGGTTTTACAATGAGCAGTTCTTC.

This clonotype appeared a few times. This chain joins TRBV29-1 and TRBJ1-2; D not certain. V gave up 3 bases and J gave up 8 bases, with 10 bases separating them. CDR3 length: 11 residues. Germline loops: CDR1 SQVTM, CDR2 ANQGSEA. The CDR3 sequence: CSVEVSVGYTF. CDR3 in DNA: TGCAGCGTTGAGGTCTCAGTCGGCTACACCTTC. The variable domain in full, completed from reference TRBV29-1 and TRBJ1-2, reads SAVISQKPSRDICQRGTSLTIQCQVDSQVTMMFWYRQQPGQSLTLIATANQGSEATYESGFVIDKFPISRPNLTFSTLTVSNMSPEDSSIYLCSVEVSVGYTFGSGTRLTVV.

V gene TRBV20-1 combines with J gene TRBJ2-3; maybe TRBD2 (7 bases). The CDR3 is made up of 13 amino acids. Looked up from germline, CDR1 is DFQATT and CDR2 is SNEGSKA (reference sequence). Trimming removed 6 bases from V and 4 bases from J, with 14 bases in between. This chain's CDR3 is CSAGGLSPDTQYF. The CDR3 DNA reads TGCAGTGCCGGGGGGCTTAGTCCAGATACGCAGTATTTT.

The chain joins TRBV6-5 to TRBJ1-1; 7 bases are shared with TRBD1. With 6 bases clipped from V and 5 bases from J, the junction kept 12 bases outside the gene matches. The CDR3 is 15 residues long. In germline, CDR1 is MNHEY, CDR2 SVGAGI. DNA of the CDR3: TGTGCCAGCAGGCCAGGGACACAGGGGTTTACTGAAGCTTTCTTT. This gives the protein CASRPGTQGFTEAFF.

This chain's CDR3 is CASSNRIAKNIQYF. As DNA, the CDR3 is TGTGCCAGCAGTAACAGAATAGCCAAAAACATTCAGTACTTC. This chain links TRBV28 with TRBJ2-4; D is undetermined. Trimming took off 5 bases at V and 0 bases at J, with 8 bases between the two ends. The CDR3 runs to 14 residues. Germline CDR1 reads MDHEN; CDR2 reads SYDVKM.

This clonotype was detected only a few times. The J gene is TRBJ1-4, the V gene TRBV25-1; no firm D call. Per the germline V gene, CDR1 is MGHDK and CDR2 is SYGVNS. The CDR3 runs to 15 residues. V was clipped by 1 base and J by 2 bases, with 8 bases between them. CDR3 region: CASSESVGTNEKLFF. For the CDR3, the DNA is TGTGCCAGCAGTGAATCCGTGGGGACTAATGAAAAACTGTTTTTT.

The genes are TRBV6-1 and TRBJ1-4; D might be TRBD1 (6 bases). Looked up from germline, CDR1 is MNHNS and CDR2 is SASEGT. V dropped 7 bases and J dropped 8 bases, with 17 bases sitting between them. The CDR3 covers 14 residues. The CDR3 nucleotides read TGTGCCAGCATACCTTGGGAAGGGGGAGAAAAACTGTTTTTT. Protein sequence: CASIPWEGGEKLFF.

The table lists this clonotype with a few counts. The junction and the germline gene differ at one end; a read error may be behind it. The rearrangement joins TRBV6-5 to TRBJ2-1, with 9 bases lining up with TRBD2. Per germline, CDR1 MNHEY and CDR2 SVGAGI. This CDR3 region has 14 residues. CDR3 amino acids: CASSPLGTSNAQFF. The CDR3 bases are TGTGCCAGCAGCCCGTTGGGGACTAGCAATGCGCAGTTCTTC.

V gene TRBV11-2 combines with J gene TRBJ1-1; no definite D call. Germline assignment: CDR1 SGHAT and CDR2 FQNNGV. V lost 5 bases and J 0 bases, leaving 10 bases between the germline ends. The CDR3 is made up of 14 amino acids. CDR3 residues: CASSHVGLNTEAFF. The CDR3 nucleotides are TGTGCCAGCAGCCACGTGGGATTGAACACTGAAGCTTTCTTT.

This sequence joins TRBV20-1 and TRBJ2-7; D might be TRBD1 (6 bases). V was shortened by 3 bases and J by 5 bases, with 11 bases between the two germline ends. The CDR3 has 12 amino acids. Germline loops: CDR1 DFQATT, CDR2 SNEGSKA (reference sequence). CDR3 in DNA: TGCAGTGCTAGGGACAGCGCCGACGAGCAGTACTTC. Residues: CSARDSADEQYF.

The chain recombines TRBV12-3 or TRBV12-4 with TRBJ1-2; 11 bases map to TRBD1. This CDR3 has 12 amino acids. V was clipped by 7 bases and J by 7 bases; unmatched bases: 2. The CDR3 loop reads CASTGQGAGYTF. The CDR3 DNA is TGTGCCAGCACCGGACAGGGGGCTGGCTACACCTTC.